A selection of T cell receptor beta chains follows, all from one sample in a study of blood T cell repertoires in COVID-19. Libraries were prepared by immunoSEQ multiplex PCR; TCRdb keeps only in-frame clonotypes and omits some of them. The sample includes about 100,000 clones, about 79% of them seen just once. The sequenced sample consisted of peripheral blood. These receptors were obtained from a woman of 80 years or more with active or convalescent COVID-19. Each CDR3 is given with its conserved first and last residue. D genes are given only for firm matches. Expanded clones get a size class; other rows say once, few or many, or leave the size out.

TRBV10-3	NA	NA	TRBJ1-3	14	TGTGCCATCAGTACAGGGCGGATTGGAAACACCATATATTTT	CAISTGRIGNTIYF
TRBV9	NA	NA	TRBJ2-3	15	TGTGCCAGCAGCGTATCGGCGGGAAGCACAGATACGCAGTATTTT	CASSVSAGSTDTQYF
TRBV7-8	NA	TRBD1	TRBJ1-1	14	TGTGCCAGCAGCTACCGACAGGGGGCAACTGAAGCTTTCTTT	CASSYRQGATEAFF
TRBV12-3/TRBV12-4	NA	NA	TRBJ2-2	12	TGTGCCAGCACCGAAACTGTCGGGGAGCTGTTTTTT	CASTETVGELFF
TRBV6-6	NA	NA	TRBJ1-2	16	TGTGCCAGCAGTTACTCGATTGGACACTCCAACTATGGCTACACCTTC	CASSYSIGHSNYGYTF
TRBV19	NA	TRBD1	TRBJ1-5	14	TGTGCCAGTAGTGAGGGGACAGGCCCAATAGCCCAGCATTTT	CASSEGTGPIAQHF
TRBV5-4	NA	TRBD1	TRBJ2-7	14	TGTGCCAGCAGCCCTGGACAGGCGGCCTACGAGCAGTACTTC	CASSPGQAAYEQYF
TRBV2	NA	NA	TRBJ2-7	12	TGTGCCAGCACGCTAGCCCGGGACGAGCAGTACTTC	CASTLARDEQYF
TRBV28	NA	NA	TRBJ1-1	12	TGTGCCAGCAGTTTATGGGGCAAGGAAGCTTTCTTT	CASSLWGKEAFF
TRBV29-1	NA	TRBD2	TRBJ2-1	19	TGCAGCTCACGCGGGGGAGCTAGCGGGAAAACTATCTCCTACAATGAGCAGTTCTTC	CSSRGGASGKTISYNEQFF
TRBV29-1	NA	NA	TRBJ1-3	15	TGCAGCGTTGACACCACGGAGGGGAAGGGAAACACCATATATTTT	CSVDTTEGKGNTIYF
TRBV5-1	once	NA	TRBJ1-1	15	TGCGCCAGCAGCCCCTCCGGGACTAGAAACACTGAAGCTTTCTTT	CASSPSGTRNTEAFF
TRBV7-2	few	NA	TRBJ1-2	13	TGTGCCAGCAGCCCATACGGGTTAAGTGGCTACACCTTC	CASSPYGLSGYTF
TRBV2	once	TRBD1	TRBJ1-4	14	TGTGCCAGCAGTCTAGACAGGGGACGAGGAAAACTGTTTTTT	CASSLDRGRGKLFF
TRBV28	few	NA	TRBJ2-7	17	TGTGCCAGCAGTTACGTATTGACAGGATCAAGGTCCTACGAGCAGTACTTC	CASSYVLTGSRSYEQYF
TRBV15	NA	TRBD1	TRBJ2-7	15	TGTGCCACCAGCCCCGGGACAGGGCTCTCCTACGAGCAGTACTTC	CATSPGTGLSYEQYF
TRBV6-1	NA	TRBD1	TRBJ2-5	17	TGTGCCAGCAGTGAACATGGGCAGGGGGTTTCAGGGGAGACCCAGTACTTC	CASSEHGQGVSGETQYF
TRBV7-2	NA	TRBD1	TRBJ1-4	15	TGTGCCAGCAGCTCCCCCGGGACAGGGGAGGGAAAACTGTTTTTT	CASSSPGTGEGKLFF
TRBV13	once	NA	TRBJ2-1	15	TGTGCCAGCAGCCTAAGCGGCTCAGGCGGCAATGAGCAGTTCTTC	CASSLSGSGGNEQFF
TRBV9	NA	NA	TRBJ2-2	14	TGTGCCAGCAGCGTAGGCGGGACCACCGGGGAGCTGTTTTTT	CASSVGGTTGELFF
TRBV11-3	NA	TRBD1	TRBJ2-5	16	TGTGCCAGCAGCTTGCTGGGACAGGGGGCTCAAGAGACCCAGTACTTC	CASSLLGQGAQETQYF
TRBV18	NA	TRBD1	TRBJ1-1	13	TGTGCCAGCTCACCGCCTACAGGGGTTGAAGCTTTCTTT	CASSPPTGVEAFF
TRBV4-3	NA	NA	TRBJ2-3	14	TGCGCCAGCAGCCAAGATACCAGAACAGATACGCAGTATTTT	CASSQDTRTDTQYF
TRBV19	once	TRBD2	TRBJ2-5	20	TGTGCCAGTAGTAGTAGGTTAGCGGGGGGGCGAAAGAGCACCCAAGAGACCCAGTACTTC	CASSSRLAGGRKSTQETQYF
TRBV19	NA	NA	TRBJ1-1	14	TGTGCCAGTAGCTTAATAAATATGAACACTGAAGCTTTCTTT	CASSLINMNTEAFF
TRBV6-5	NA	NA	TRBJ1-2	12	TGTGCCACCCTCAACACCCTCTATGGCTACACCTTC	CATLNTLYGYTF
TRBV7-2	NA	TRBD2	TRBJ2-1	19	TGTGCCAGCAGTCCACTAGCGGGGGCCCTCCTGAGCTCCTACAATGAGCAGTTCTTC	CASSPLAGALLSSYNEQFF
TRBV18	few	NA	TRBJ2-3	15	TGTGCCAGCTCACCACCGGGCCGCAGCGGAGATACGCAGTATTTT	CASSPPGRSGDTQYF
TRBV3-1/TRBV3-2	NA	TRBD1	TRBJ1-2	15	TGTGCCAGCAGCCAAGACTCTCAGGGGGCAGGTGGCTACACCTTC	CASSQDSQGAGGYTF
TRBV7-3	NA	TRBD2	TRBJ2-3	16	TGTGCCAGCAGCTTACAGGCGGGGGGGCTCACAGATACGCAGTATTTT	CASSLQAGGLTDTQYF
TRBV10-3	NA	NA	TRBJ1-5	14	TGTGCCATCAGTGGAGGGACAACCAATCAGCCCCAGCATTTT	CAISGGTTNQPQHF
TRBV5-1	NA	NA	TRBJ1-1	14	TGCGCCAGCAGCTTCCCGGGACAGAACACTGAAGCTTTCTTT	CASSFPGQNTEAFF
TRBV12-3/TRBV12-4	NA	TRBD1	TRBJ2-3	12	TGTGCCAGCGGACAGGTCACAGATACGCAGTATTTT	CASGQVTDTQYF
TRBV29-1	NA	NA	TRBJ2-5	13	TGCAGCGTTGTAGTCAGGGGTTTGGAGACCCAGTACTTC	CSVVVRGLETQYF
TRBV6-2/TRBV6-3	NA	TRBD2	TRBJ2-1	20	TGTGCCAGCAGTTACGCTGGACCGGGACTACGGTTCAGCTCCTACAATGAGCAGTTCTTC	CASSYAGPGLRFSSYNEQFF
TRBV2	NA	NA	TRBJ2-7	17	TGTGCCAGCATTTCAACTCCCCGGACTTCTAGCTCCTACGAGCAGTACTTC	CASISTPRTSSSYEQYF
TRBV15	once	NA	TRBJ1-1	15	TGTGCCACCAGCAGCGACCTACCGGGACTGGCCTTGGCTTTCTTT	CATSSDLPGLALAFF
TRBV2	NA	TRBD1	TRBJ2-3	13	TGTGCCAGCGTGGGACAGGCACGAAATACGCAGTATTTT	CASVGQARNTQYF
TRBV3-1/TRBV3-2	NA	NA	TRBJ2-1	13	TGTGCCAGCAGCCAGGCCAGCGCCAATGAGCAGTTCTTC	CASSQASANEQFF
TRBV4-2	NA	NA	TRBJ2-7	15	TGTGCCAGCACCGAGGCCCCGATGAGCTCCTACGAGCAGTACTTC	CASTEAPMSSYEQYF
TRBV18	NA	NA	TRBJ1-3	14	TGTGCCAGCTCACTCCGACAGGAAGGGGGCACCATATATTTT	CASSLRQEGGTIYF
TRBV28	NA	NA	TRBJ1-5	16	TGTGCCAGCCCTCCGGCAGGAGGCGTCAGCAATCAGCCCCAGCATTTT	CASPPAGGVSNQPQHF
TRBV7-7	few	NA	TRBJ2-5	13	TGTGCTAGCAGCTTGAGAGGCGGCGAGACCCAGTACTTC	CASSLRGGETQYF
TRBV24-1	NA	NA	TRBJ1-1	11	TGTGCCACCAGTGATTCTACGTTAGCTTTCTTT	CATSDSTLAFF
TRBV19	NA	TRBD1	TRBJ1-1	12	TGTGCCAGTAGGGGACAGGGAAGAGAAGCTTTCTTT	CASRGQGREAFF
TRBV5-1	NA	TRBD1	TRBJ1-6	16	TGCGCCAGCAGCTTGAGACCAGGGGGTGAAGCCGGCCCCCTCCACTTT	CASSLRPGGEAGPLHF
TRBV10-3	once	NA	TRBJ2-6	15	TGTGCCATCAGAAACAACAGGGATGCGGCCAACGTCCTGACTTTC	CAIRNNRDAANVLTF
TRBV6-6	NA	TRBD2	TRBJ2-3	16	TGTGCCAGCAGTCCACGGACTAGCGGGAGCACAGATACGCAGTATTTT	CASSPRTSGSTDTQYF
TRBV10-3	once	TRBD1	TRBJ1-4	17	TGTGCCATCAAGTCGGGCTTGGCCGGACAGGGTGATGAAAAACTGTTTTTT	CAIKSGLAGQGDEKLFF
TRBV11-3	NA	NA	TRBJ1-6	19	TGTGCCAGAACACAAACGATTACAGGCGCGAGCTCCTATAATTCACCCCTCCACTTT	CARTQTITGASSYNSPLHF
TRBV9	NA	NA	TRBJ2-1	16	TGTGCCAGCAGCGTAGGGAATAGCGGAAGATACAATGAGCAGTTCTTC	CASSVGNSGRYNEQFF
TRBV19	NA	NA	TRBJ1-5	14	TGTGCCAGTAGTATATCGCCAGGGGATCAGCCCCAGCATTTT	CASSISPGDQPQHF